Listed below are T cell receptor beta chains from one sample, sequenced in a study of identifying expanded T cells in peripheral blood. Sequencing used immunoSEQ multiplex PCR; TCRdb keeps in-frame clones, though not all of them. The sample records approximately 90,000 clones, approximately 83% being singletons. The sequenced sample was blood. The receptors were gathered from a person aged 18 to 70 in good health. CDR3s leave out the opening cysteine and the closing phenylalanine or tryptophan.

TRBJ1-2	TRBV5-6	ASSEQGVLGGYT
TRBJ2-1	TRBV2	ASMITSGGNEQF
TRBJ1-4	TRBV7-8	ASSLETVQSGVEKLF
TRBJ1-2	TRBV6-1	ASSEYQGYT
TRBJ1-4	TRBV20-1	SAGPAEKLF
TRBJ1-3	TRBV7-7	ASSLAGVGNTIY
TRBJ2-1	TRBV14	ASSRQKRGNEQF
TRBJ1-2	TRBV2	ASSEEMQGLPRFYGYT
TRBJ2-1	TRBV18	ASSPRGGLSSYNEQF
TRBJ1-1	TRBV11-2	ASSLDVGRSTEAF
TRBJ1-1	TRBV7-2	ASSFSGDEAF
TRBJ1-2	TRBV4-1	ASSQGGGGIYGYT
TRBJ1-2	TRBV28	ASTSGHSYGYT
TRBJ1-4	TRBV5-4	ASSSGGNEKLF
TRBJ2-7	TRBV28	ASSLFPTYEQY
TRBJ1-2	TRBV5-1	ASRIRSGQGAGGYT
TRBJ2-5	TRBV4-3	ASSQDLGVGNQY
TRBJ1-1	TRBV11-3	ASSFPGAEAF
TRBJ1-1	TRBV5-1	ASSLTATIWDGTEAF
TRBJ2-5	TRBV5-1	ASSLIFGRGETQY
TRBJ2-7	TRBV18	ASSPPSRGPYEQY
TRBJ1-5	TRBV4-1	ASSQDRNQPQH
TRBJ1-2	TRBV16	ASSQLTGNYGYT
TRBJ1-3	TRBV13	ASSTRGPGNTIY